Below, one TCR beta chain is given with its context. This record comes from a study of T cell changes during pregnancy in multiple sclerosis. The method was immunoSEQ multiplex PCR; TCRdb's version includes in-frame clones alone and lacks a portion of them. Among about 40,000 clones listed, around nine tenths were seen once. Trimming shortened V by 7 bases and J by 2 bases, and 18 bases separated the two germline ends. This CDR3 comprises 16 residues. The sample in question was CD4+ T cells from peripheral blood mononuclear cells, obtained before pregnancy. The chain couples TRBV23-1 to TRBJ2-4, with D maybe TRBD2 (6 bases). TRBV23-1 carries the ORF label, with uncertain function. The clonotype comes from a female donor with multiple sclerosis, enrolled in a pregnancy study. CDR3: CASNTDPEGTKNIQYF. The CDR3 nucleotides are TGCGCCAGCAACACAGATCCGGAGGGTACCAAAAACATTCAGTACTTC.